The rows below give T cell receptor beta chains drawn from one sample of a study of blood T cell repertoires in COVID-19. Some clones are missing from TCRdb's copy, which holds only in-frame ones; the method was immunoSEQ multiplex PCR. The sample records fewer than 200,000 clones, approximately 82% being singletons. The sequenced sample was peripheral blood. The receptor source for this set is an elderly woman with acute or convalescent COVID-19. The CDR3 runs from the conserved cysteine through the conserved F or W. Fields, in order: J gene, D gene, clone size, V gene, CDR3 DNA, CDR3 protein. The D gene is left open where the match is weak. Size is omitted from some rows. Given values are once, few, many or a class for expanded clones.

>TRBJ2-7|TRBD1|few|TRBV6-6
TGTGCCAGCAGTTTTCCGGGACAGGGATACGAGCAGTACTTC
CASSFPGQGYEQYF
>TRBJ2-7|NA|few|TRBV5-4
TGTGCCAGCAGCTTGGCCGTCGGCGAGCAGTACTTC
CASSLAVGEQYF
>TRBJ2-1|NA|NA|TRBV5-4
TGTGCCAGCAGCTCTTACAATGAGCAGTTCTTC
CASSSYNEQFF
>TRBJ1-5|TRBD1|NA|TRBV3-1/TRBV3-2
TGTGCCAGCAGCCAGGCCCGGACAGGGGGGCACAATCAGCCCCAGCATTTT
CASSQARTGGHNQPQHF
>TRBJ1-5|NA|few|TRBV7-9
TGTGCCAGCAGCCAAGGTCAGGGGCAAGGTCAGCCCCAGCATTTT
CASSQGQGQGQPQHF
>TRBJ2-1|TRBD2|NA|TRBV7-9
TGTGCCAGCAGTCCCGGGACTAGCGGTTTCAATGAGCAGTTCTTC
CASSPGTSGFNEQFF
>TRBJ1-3|TRBD1|few|TRBV4-1
TGCGCCAGCAGCCAACAGGGGGCCTCCCCCTCTGGAAACACCATATATTTT
CASSQQGASPSGNTIYF
>TRBJ2-1|NA|NA|TRBV7-9
TGTGCCAGCAGCCCCCCCTTGGGTACAGGCTCCTACAATGAGCAGTTCTTC
CASSPPLGTGSYNEQFF
>TRBJ2-2|NA|NA|TRBV5-1
TGCGCCAGCAGCTTGTCGGGAGTAGACACCGGGGAGCTGTTTTTT
CASSLSGVDTGELFF
>TRBJ1-2|TRBD1|NA|TRBV11-3
TGTGCCAGCAGCTTGACAGGGTTTGGCTACACCTTC
CASSLTGFGYTF
>TRBJ2-5|NA|few|TRBV20-1
TGCAGTGCTAGTTCTCAAGAGACCCAGTACTTC
CSASSQETQYF
>TRBJ2-1|NA|NA|TRBV19
TGTGCCAGTAGTATCGGGGGAGTCTACAATGAGCAGTTCTTC
CASSIGGVYNEQFF
>TRBJ2-1|NA|NA|TRBV7-9
TGTGCCAGCAGCTTCGGCGGGCGGGACGGTGAGCAGTTCTTC
CASSFGGRDGEQFF
>TRBJ1-1|TRBD1|NA|TRBV28
TGTGCCAGCAGTGGCGTTCATGGGACAGGGGAAACTGAAGCTTTCTTT
CASSGVHGTGETEAFF
>TRBJ1-1|NA|NA|TRBV4-3
TGCGCCAGCAGCCAAGATGGCAGGATGAACACTGAAGCTTTCTTT
CASSQDGRMNTEAFF
>TRBJ1-2|TRBD1|NA|TRBV19
TGTGCCAGTAGTATCCCCGGGACAGGGGGCTTGGGCTACACCTTC
CASSIPGTGGLGYTF
>TRBJ1-1|NA|NA|TRBV7-9
TGTGCCAGCAGATCCACAGGGATCACTGAAGCTTTCTTT
CASRSTGITEAFF
>TRBJ2-5|TRBD2|NA|TRBV5-1
TGCGCCAGCAGCTATGGCGGGACTAGCGGGAGGGACCAAGAGACCCAGTACTTC
CASSYGGTSGRDQETQYF
>TRBJ1-2|NA|NA|TRBV9
TGTGCCAGCAGAGATGAAGGGGCTCAAGCTAACTATGGCTACACCTTC
CASRDEGAQANYGYTF
>TRBJ1-4|TRBD1|NA|TRBV28
TGTGCCAGCAGTCCGTCGGACAGGGCTCTGTTTTTT
CASSPSDRALFF
>TRBJ2-7|TRBD2|NA|TRBV10-2
TGCGCCAGCAGAGTGGGACTAGCGGGAGGGCGCCCCTACGAGCAGTACTTC
CASRVGLAGGRPYEQYF
>TRBJ2-1|NA|once|TRBV29-1
TGCAGCGTTACGGGACTCTCGAGTGAGCAGTTCTTC
CSVTGLSSEQFF
>TRBJ2-7|NA|few|TRBV4-1
TGCGCCAGCAGCCAAGATTTAGGGGTCCCACCCTCCTACGAGCAGTACTTC
CASSQDLGVPPSYEQYF
>TRBJ2-2|NA|NA|TRBV5-1
TGCGCCAGCAGCCAAGATTTGAGCCTTTCCTACACCGGGGAGCTGTTTTTT
CASSQDLSLSYTGELFF
>TRBJ2-1|TRBD2|NA|TRBV27
TGTGCCAGCAGTTTATTGGGGACTAGCGGGAGGGTTGAGCAGTTCTTC
CASSLLGTSGRVEQFF
>TRBJ1-2|TRBD1|NA|TRBV10-2
TGCGCCAGCAGTGAACAGGGGGCAATGGGCTATGGCTACACCTTC
CASSEQGAMGYGYTF
>TRBJ1-5|NA|few|TRBV15
TGTGCCACCAGCCCCCGAAAGGGGCGGAACAATCAGCCCCAGCATTTT
CATSPRKGRNNQPQHF
>TRBJ1-2|TRBD1|NA|TRBV2
TGTGCCAGCAGGGATACAGGGGTAAACTATGGCTACACCTTC
CASRDTGVNYGYTF
>TRBJ2-7|NA|few|TRBV5-1
TGCGCCAGCAGCTCCGGGACACCAACATTGGGGGAGCAGTACTTC
CASSSGTPTLGEQYF
>TRBJ2-2|NA|NA|TRBV2
TGTGCCAGCAGTTTCGGGAGCACCGGGGAGCTGTTTTTT
CASSFGSTGELFF
>TRBJ2-1|NA|few|TRBV6-1
TGTGCCAGCAGTGAGAGCGGAAACAATGAGCAGTTCTTC
CASSESGNNEQFF
>TRBJ1-3|NA|NA|TRBV19
TGTGCCAGTAGTATAAGTGTGGCGGGCTCTGGAAACACCATATATTTT
CASSISVAGSGNTIYF
>TRBJ1-6|NA|NA|TRBV9
TGTGCCAGCAGCGCCCCTTTTGGCCCCCTCCACTTT
CASSAPFGPLHF
>TRBJ1-5|NA|NA|TRBV20-1
TGCAGTGCTAGTGTATACAGCGGTAGCAATCAGCCCCAGCATTTT
CSASVYSGSNQPQHF
>TRBJ2-7|TRBD2|NA|TRBV4-1
TGCGCCAGCAGCCACCCCCTAGAGTCGCTAGCGGATTCCTACGAGCAGTACTTC
CASSHPLESLADSYEQYF
>TRBJ1-1|NA|NA|TRBV30
TGTGCCTGTATAGGGAGGAACACTGAAGCTTTCTTT
CACIGRNTEAFF
>TRBJ2-3|TRBD2|NA|TRBV7-2
TGTGCCAGCAGCTTTACAGGACTAGCGGGAGGTTTGACAGATACGCAGTATTTT
CASSFTGLAGGLTDTQYF
>TRBJ2-1|NA|NA|TRBV2
TGTGCCAGCGAACCCGTCGAGCGGGTAACAATCAATGAGCAGTTCTTC
CASEPVERVTINEQFF
>TRBJ2-1|NA|few|TRBV9
TGTGCCAGCAGCGTAGGCCTCAGTTACAATGAGCAGTTCTTC
CASSVGLSYNEQFF
>TRBJ2-1|TRBD2|NA|TRBV7-9
TGTGCCAGCAGCACGGGACTAGCGGGATTCAATGAGCAGTTCTTC
CASSTGLAGFNEQFF
>TRBJ2-7|TRBD1|once|TRBV5-1
TGCGCCAGCAGCTTTGGTACAGGGGATGACTCGGGGCAGTACTTC
CASSFGTGDDSGQYF
>TRBJ1-6|NA|once|TRBV4-2
TGTGCCAGCAGCCAAGATTGGAGGGGAGATTCACCCCTCCACTTT
CASSQDWRGDSPLHF
>TRBJ2-1|TRBD2|NA|TRBV5-1
TGCGCCAGCAGCCTACTAGCGGGAGGGATGGTTGAGCAGTTCTTC
CASSLLAGGMVEQFF
>TRBJ1-2|TRBD1|many|TRBV7-9
TGTGCCAGCAGCTCGGGACAGGGGGCCAGGGATAACTATGGCTACACCTTC
CASSSGQGARDNYGYTF
>TRBJ2-5|NA|NA|TRBV5-5
TGTGCCAGCAGCTTACTTCAGACCCAGTACTTC
CASSLLQTQYF
>TRBJ1-2|TRBD1|NA|TRBV6-5
TGTGCCAGCAGTCTCCGGGACAGGGGTAACTATGGCTACACCTTC
CASSLRDRGNYGYTF
>TRBJ2-7|NA|NA|TRBV4-2
TGTGCCAGCAGCCAAGGGACCCAGGGGCGGATCGTCTACGAGCAGTACTTC
CASSQGTQGRIVYEQYF
>TRBJ1-2|NA|NA|TRBV9
TGTGCCAGCAGCGTAGGGGCAGAGCCTTATGGCTACACCTTC
CASSVGAEPYGYTF
>TRBJ1-6|NA|NA|TRBV7-2
TGTGCCAGCAGCTCGATCTCTGGTAGTTCACCCCTCCACTTT
CASSSISGSSPLHF